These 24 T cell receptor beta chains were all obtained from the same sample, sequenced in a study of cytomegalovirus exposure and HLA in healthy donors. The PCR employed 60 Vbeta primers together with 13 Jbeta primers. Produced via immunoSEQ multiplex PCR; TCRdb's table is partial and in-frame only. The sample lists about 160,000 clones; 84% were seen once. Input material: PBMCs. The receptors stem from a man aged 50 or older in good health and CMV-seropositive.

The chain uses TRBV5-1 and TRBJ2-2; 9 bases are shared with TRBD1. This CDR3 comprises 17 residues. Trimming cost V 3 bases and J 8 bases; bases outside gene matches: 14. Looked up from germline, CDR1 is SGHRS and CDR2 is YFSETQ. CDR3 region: CASSSTPGTGKLGELFF. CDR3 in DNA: TGCGCCAGCAGCTCCACGCCCGGGACAGGGAAGTTGGGGGAGCTGTTTTTT.

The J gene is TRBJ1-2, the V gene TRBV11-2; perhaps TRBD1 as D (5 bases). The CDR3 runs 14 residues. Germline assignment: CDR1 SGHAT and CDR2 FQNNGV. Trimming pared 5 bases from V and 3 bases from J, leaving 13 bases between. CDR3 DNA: TGTGCCAGCAGCATCCTAACAGGTGACTATGGCTACACCTTC. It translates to CASSILTGDYGYTF.

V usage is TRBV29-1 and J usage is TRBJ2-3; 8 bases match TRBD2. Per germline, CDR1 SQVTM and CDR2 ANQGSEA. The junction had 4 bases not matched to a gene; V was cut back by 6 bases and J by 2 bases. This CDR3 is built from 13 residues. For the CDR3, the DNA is TGCAGCGTACTAGCGGAGACCACAGATACGCAGTATTTT. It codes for CSVLAETTDTQYF.

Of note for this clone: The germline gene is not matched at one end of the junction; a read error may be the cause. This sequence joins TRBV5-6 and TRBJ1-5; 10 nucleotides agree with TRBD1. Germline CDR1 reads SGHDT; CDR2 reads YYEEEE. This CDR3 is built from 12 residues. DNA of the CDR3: TGTGCCAGCAGCTTGGGGGACAGGGGATTCTTATTT. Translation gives CASSLGDRGFLF.

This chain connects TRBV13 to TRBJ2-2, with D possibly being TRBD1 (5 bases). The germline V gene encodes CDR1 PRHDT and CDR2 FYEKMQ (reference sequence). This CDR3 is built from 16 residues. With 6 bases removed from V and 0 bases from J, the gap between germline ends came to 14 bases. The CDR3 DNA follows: TGTGCCAGCAGTTTGAAAGGACAACCGAACACCGGGGAGCTGTTTTTT. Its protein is CASSLKGQPNTGELFF.

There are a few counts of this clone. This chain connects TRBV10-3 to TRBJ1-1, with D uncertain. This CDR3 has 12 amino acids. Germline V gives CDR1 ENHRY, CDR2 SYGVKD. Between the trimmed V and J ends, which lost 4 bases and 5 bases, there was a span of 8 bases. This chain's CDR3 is CAISGPETEAFF. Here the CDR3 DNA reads TGTGCCATCAGTGGTCCGGAGACTGAAGCTTTCTTT.

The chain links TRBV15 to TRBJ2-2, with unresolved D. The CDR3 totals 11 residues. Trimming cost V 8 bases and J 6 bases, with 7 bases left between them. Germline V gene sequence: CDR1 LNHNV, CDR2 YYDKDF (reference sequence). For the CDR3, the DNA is TGTGCCACCTCGACTCCCGGGGAGCTGTTTTTT. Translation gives CATSTPGELFF.

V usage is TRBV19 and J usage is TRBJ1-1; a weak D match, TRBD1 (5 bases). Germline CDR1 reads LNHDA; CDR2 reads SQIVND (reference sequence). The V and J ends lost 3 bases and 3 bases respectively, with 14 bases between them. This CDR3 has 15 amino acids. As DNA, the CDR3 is TGTGCCAGTAGTATTCAAGGGCTAGGGGACACTGAAGCTTTCTTT. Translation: CASSIQGLGDTEAFF.

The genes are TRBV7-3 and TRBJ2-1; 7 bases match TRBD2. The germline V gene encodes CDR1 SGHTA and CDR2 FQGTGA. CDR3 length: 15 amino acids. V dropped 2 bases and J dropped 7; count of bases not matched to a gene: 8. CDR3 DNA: TGTGCCAGCAGCTTACTCAGCGGGATGGAGAATGAGCAGTTCTTC. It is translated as CASSLLSGMENEQFF.

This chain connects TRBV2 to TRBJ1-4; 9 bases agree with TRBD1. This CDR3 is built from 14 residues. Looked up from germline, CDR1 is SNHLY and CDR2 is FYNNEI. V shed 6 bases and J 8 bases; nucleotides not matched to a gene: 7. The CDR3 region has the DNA TGTGCCAGCAGAGCCGGGACAGGGAACGAAAAACTGTTTTTT. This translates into CASRAGTGNEKLFF.

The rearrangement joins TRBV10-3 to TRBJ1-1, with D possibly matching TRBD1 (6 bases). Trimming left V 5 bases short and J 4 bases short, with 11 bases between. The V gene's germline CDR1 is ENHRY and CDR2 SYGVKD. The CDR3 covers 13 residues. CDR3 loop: CAISQGRPTEAFF. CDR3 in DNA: TGTGCCATCAGTCAGGGGCGGCCCACTGAAGCTTTCTTT.

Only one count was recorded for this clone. CDR3 protein: CASSSIAGRTDTQYF. Here the CDR3 DNA reads TGTGCCAGCAGTTCCATAGCGGGACGCACAGATACGCAGTATTTT. This chain links TRBV27 with TRBJ2-3; 8 bases map to TRBD2. Trimming cost V 4 bases and J 1 base; bases outside gene matches: 4. Germline loops: CDR1 MNHEY, CDR2 SMNVEV (reference sequence). The CDR3 spans 15 residues.

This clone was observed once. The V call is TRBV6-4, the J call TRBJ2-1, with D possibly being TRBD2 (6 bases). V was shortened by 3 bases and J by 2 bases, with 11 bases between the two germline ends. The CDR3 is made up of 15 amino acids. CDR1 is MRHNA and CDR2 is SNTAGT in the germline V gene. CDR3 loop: CASSEGLATYNEQFF. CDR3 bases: TGTGCCAGCAGTGAGGGACTTGCGACCTACAATGAGCAGTTCTTC.

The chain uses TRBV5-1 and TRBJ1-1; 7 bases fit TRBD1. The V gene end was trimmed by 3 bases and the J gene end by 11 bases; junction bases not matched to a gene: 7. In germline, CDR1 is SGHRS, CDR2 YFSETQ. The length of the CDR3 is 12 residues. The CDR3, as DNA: TGCGCCAGCAGCTCAGAGACAGGGAGGGCTTTCTTT. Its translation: CASSSETGRAFF.

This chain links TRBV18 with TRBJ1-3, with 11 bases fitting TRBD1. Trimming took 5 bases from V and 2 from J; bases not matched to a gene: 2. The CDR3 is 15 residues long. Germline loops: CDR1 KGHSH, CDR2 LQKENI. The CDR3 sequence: CASSSGQGAGNTIYF. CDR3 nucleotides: TGTGCCAGCTCATCGGGACAGGGGGCTGGAAACACCATATATTTT.

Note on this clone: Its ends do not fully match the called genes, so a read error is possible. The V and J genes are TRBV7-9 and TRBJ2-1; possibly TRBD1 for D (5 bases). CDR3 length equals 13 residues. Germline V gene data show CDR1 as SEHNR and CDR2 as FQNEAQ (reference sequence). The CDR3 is CSSSLTVNNEQFF. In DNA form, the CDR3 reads TGTTCCAGCAGCTTGACAGTGAACAATGAGCAGTTCTTC.

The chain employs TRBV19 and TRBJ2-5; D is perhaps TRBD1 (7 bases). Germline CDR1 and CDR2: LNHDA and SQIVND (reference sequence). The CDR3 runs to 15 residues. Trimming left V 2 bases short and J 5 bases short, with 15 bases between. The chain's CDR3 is CASSITPAGGETQYF. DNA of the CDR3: TGTGCCAGTAGTATAACCCCAGCAGGGGGGGAGACCCAGTACTTC.

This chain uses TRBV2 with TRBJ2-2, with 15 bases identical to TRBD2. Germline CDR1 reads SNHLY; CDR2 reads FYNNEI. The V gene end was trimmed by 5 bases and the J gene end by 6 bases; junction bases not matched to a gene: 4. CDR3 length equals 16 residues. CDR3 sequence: CASSFGLAGGAGELFF. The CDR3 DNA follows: TGTGCCAGCAGTTTCGGACTAGCGGGAGGGGCCGGGGAGCTGTTTTTT.

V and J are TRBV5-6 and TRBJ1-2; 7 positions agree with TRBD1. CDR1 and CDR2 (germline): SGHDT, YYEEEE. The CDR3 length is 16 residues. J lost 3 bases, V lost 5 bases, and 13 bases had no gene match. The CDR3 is CASSSRQGSDHYGYTF. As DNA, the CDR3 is TGTGCCAGCAGTTCCCGACAGGGATCTGATCACTATGGCTACACCTTC.

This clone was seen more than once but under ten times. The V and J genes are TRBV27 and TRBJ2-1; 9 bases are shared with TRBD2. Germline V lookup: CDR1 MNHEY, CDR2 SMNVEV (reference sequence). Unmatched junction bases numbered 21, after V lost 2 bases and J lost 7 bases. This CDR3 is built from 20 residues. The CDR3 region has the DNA TGTGCCAGCAGTTTAATCCAGCGGGAGGCCGCTAGGGGCTTTTCTAATGAGCAGTTCTTC. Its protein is CASSLIQREAARGFSNEQFF.

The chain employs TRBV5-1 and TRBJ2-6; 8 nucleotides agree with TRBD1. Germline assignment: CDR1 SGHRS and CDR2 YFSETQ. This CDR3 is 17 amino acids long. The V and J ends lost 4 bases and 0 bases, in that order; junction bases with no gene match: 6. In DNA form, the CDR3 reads TGCGCCAGCAGCGTACAGGGGGAAGGCTCTGGGGCCAACGTCCTGACTTTC. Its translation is CASSVQGEGSGANVLTF.

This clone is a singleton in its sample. The CDR3 spells CARSLGRCPTYEQYV. The CDR3 DNA sequence: TGTGCCAGAAGCTTGGGGAGGTGCCCTACATACGAGCAGTACGTC. The chain couples TRBV5-3 to TRBJ2-7; a weak D match, TRBD2 (5 bases). TRBV5-3 is reported as an ORF; its role is uncertain. Trimming shortened V by 0 bases and J by 4 bases, and 14 bases separated the two germline ends. The CDR3 loop spans 15 amino acids.

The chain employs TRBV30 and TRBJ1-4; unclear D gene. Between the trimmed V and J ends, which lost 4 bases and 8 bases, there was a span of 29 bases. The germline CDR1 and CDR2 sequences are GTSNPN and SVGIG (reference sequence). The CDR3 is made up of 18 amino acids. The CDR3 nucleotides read TGTGCCTGGACCCCTAGGACTTCCTTCGTCGCTTTGGGAGAAAAACTGTTTTTT. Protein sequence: CAWTPRTSFVALGEKLFF.

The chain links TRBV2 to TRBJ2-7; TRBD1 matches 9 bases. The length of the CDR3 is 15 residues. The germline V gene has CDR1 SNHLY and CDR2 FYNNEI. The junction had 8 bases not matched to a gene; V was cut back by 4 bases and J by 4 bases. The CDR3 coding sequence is TGTGCCAGCAGTGGCCCCGGGACAGGGCCGTACGAGCAGTACTTC. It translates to CASSGPGTGPYEQYF.